These 21 T cell receptor beta chains share one sample of origin, sequenced in a study of blood T cell repertoires in COVID-19. The protocol was immunoSEQ multiplex PCR, while the TCRdb copy is restricted to in-frame clones and leaves out a portion. The data show around 200,000 clones, around 90% seen once. Material: peripheral blood. The receptor set was obtained from a man aged 40-49 years with acute or convalescent COVID-19.

The chain joins TRBV3-1 (or the pseudogene TRBV3-2) to TRBJ1-3; 9 bases match TRBD1. Germline V gene lookup returns CDR1 LGHDT and CDR2 YNNKEL (reference sequence). The junction had 11 bases not matched to a gene; V was cut back by 1 base and J by 4 bases. CDR3 length equals 18 residues. The CDR3 here is CASSQGGTGFNLGNTIYF. Here the CDR3 DNA reads TGTGCCAGCAGCCAAGGAGGGACAGGGTTTAACCTCGGAAACACCATATATTTT.

V usage is TRBV4-3 and J usage is TRBJ1-1, with unresolved D. Germline values: CDR1 LGHNA, CDR2 YSLEER. V lost 1 base and J lost 0, with 9 bases in between. The CDR3 has 15 amino acids. In DNA, the CDR3 is TGCGCCAGCAGCCAAGCCGACACGATGAACACTGAAGCTTTCTTT. The encoded protein is CASSQADTMNTEAFF.

The chain carries TRBV7-6 and TRBJ2-5, with 7 positions matching TRBD2. Trimming at V came to 5 bases and at J to 5 bases, leaving 14 bases not matched to a gene. Germline V gene sequence: CDR1 SGHVS, CDR2 FNYEAQ. CDR3 size: 16 residues. DNA of the CDR3: TGTGCCAGCAGCGCGACGGAGCGGGGTGGGAGGGAGACCCAGTACTTC. Residues: CASSATERGGRETQYF. Filled out from reference TRBV7-6 and TRBJ2-5, the complete variable domain reads GAGVSQSPRYKVTKRGQDVALRCDPISGHVSLYWYRQALGQGPEFLTYFNYEAQQDKSGLPNDRFSAERPEGSISTLTIQRTEQRDSAMYRCASSATERGGRETQYFGPGTRLLVL.

This sequence joins TRBV5-1 and TRBJ1-6; D remains ambiguous. The CDR3 runs 16 residues. Germline assignment: CDR1 SGHRS and CDR2 YFSETQ. Trimming pared 0 bases from V and 1 base from J, leaving 8 bases between. The CDR3 region is CASSLVRDSYNSPLHF. The CDR3 DNA reads as TGCGCCAGCAGCTTGGTCCGGGATTCCTATAATTCACCCCTCCACTTT.

Concerning this clone itself: Additional DNA sequences in this sample encode the identical CDR3. The V gene is TRBV7-2, the J gene TRBJ2-3; a possible D gene is TRBD2 (6 bases). From germline, CDR1 is SGHTA and CDR2 FQGNSA. V was pared by 0 bases and J by 0 bases, with 7 bases between. There are 15 residues in the CDR3. The CDR3 reads CASSLAGGSTDTQYF. The CDR3 nucleotides read TGTGCCAGCAGCTTAGCCGGGGGAAGCACAGATACGCAGTATTTT.

This clone has just one count. The rearrangement links TRBV6-2 or TRBV6-3 to TRBJ2-2, with D unclear. CDR1 MNHEY and CDR2 SVGEGT come from the germline V gene. V dropped 3 bases and J dropped 0 bases, with 8 bases sitting between them. This CDR3 region has 15 residues. This CDR3 is CASSYGRANTGELFF. The CDR3 nucleotides read TGTGCCAGCAGTTATGGTCGGGCGAACACCGGGGAGCTGTTTTTT.

This clone occurred once. The rearrangement joins TRBV5-1 to TRBJ1-2; 9 bases match TRBD1. This CDR3 has 16 residues. V lost 0 bases to trimming and J lost 4 bases; unmatched junction nucleotides: 7. Germline CDR1 reads SGHRS; CDR2 reads YFSETQ. The CDR3 DNA reads TGCGCCAGCAGCTTGGATTCACAGGGGGCGAGCTATGGCTACACCTTC. Its protein product is CASSLDSQGASYGYTF.

J is TRBJ1-6 and V is TRBV27, with a tentative D call TRBD1 (6 bases). The CDR3 extends over 13 amino acids. Trimming left V 3 bases short and J 9 bases short, with 9 bases between. Germline V gene data show CDR1 as MNHEY and CDR2 as SMNVEV (reference sequence). DNA for the CDR3: TGTGCCAGCAGTTTCTCAGGGGTTTCACCCCTCCACTTT. Its translation: CASSFSGVSPLHF.

The chain is built from TRBV18 and TRBJ2-7; 9 bases match TRBD1. This CDR3 is 16 amino acids long. Germline loops: CDR1 KGHSH, CDR2 LQKENI. V dropped 3 bases and J dropped 6; count of bases not matched to a gene: 12. CDR3 sequence reads: CASSPPRRDRVFEQYF. The CDR3 DNA reads TGTGCCAGCTCACCTCCTCGCCGGGACAGGGTATTCGAGCAGTACTTC.

CDR3 DNA: TGTGCCTGGAGAAAAACAGGGATGTCCTACGAGCAGTACTTC. The encoded protein is CAWRKTGMSYEQYF. The chain joins TRBV30 to TRBJ2-7; a weak D match, TRBD1 (6 bases). Germline CDR1 is GTSNPN and CDR2 is SVGIG (reference sequence). The CDR3 covers 14 residues. V was clipped by 3 bases and J by 1 base, with 13 bases between them.

This rearrangement joins TRBV6-5 to TRBJ2-4; 9 nucleotides match TRBD1. The CDR3 consists of 12 residues. Per germline, CDR1 MNHEY and CDR2 SVGAGI. The trim removed 7 bases at V and 6 bases at J, leaving 1 base unmatched. The CDR3 sequence: CASKTGGNIQYF. The CDR3 DNA reads as TGTGCCAGCAAGACAGGGGGAAACATTCAGTACTTC.

The genes are TRBV2 and TRBJ2-3; 8 bases map to TRBD1. The CDR3 has 15 residues. With 4 bases clipped from V and 1 base from J, the junction kept 4 bases outside the gene matches. The germline CDR1 and CDR2 sequences are SNHLY and FYNNEI. DNA for the CDR3: TGTGCCAGCAGTGGCCCGGGACAGGGCACAGATACGCAGTATTTT. Its protein product is CASSGPGQGTDTQYF. Combining the CDR3 with reference TRBV2 and TRBJ2-3 gives the whole variable domain EPEVTQTPSHQVTQMGQEVILRCVPISNHLYFYWYRQILGQKVEFLVSFYNNEISEKSEIFDDQFSVERPDGSNFTLKIRSTKLEDSAMYFCASSGPGQGTDTQYFGPGTRLTVL.

V gene TRBV6-5 combines with J gene TRBJ1-5; TRBD1 agrees at 7 bases. V lost 8 bases to trimming and J lost 4 bases; unmatched junction nucleotides: 8. From germline, CDR1 is MNHEY and CDR2 SVGAGI. This CDR3 spans 14 amino acids. The CDR3 sequence: CASWDSRVNQPQHF. The DNA of the CDR3 is TGTGCCAGCTGGGACAGTCGAGTTAATCAGCCCCAGCATTTT.

V gene TRBV2 combines with J gene TRBJ2-2; the D gene is possibly TRBD2 (5 bases). The germline CDR1 and CDR2 sequences are SNHLY and FYNNEI. The CDR3 is 16 residues long. Trimming took 2 bases from V and 7 from J, leaving 17 bases between them. Written as DNA, the CDR3 is TGTGCCAGCAGTGAAAGGGTCCCAGGTCGGGGCGGGGAGCTGTTTTTT. The encoded protein is CASSERVPGRGGELFF.

This clone was found once. This chain connects TRBV28 to TRBJ2-5; 12 nucleotides agree with TRBD2. The CDR3 contains 16 residues. Unmatched junction bases numbered 7, after V lost 3 bases and J lost 5 bases. CDR1 and CDR2 (germline): MDHEN, SYDVKM. DNA of the CDR3: TGTGCCAGCAGTTTCGCTAGCGGGGGGGCAAAGGAGACCCAGTACTTC. Its protein product is CASSFASGGAKETQYF.

The rearrangement uses TRBV5-1 and TRBJ1-1; D possibly corresponds to TRBD1 (6 bases). CDR1 is SGHRS and CDR2 is YFSETQ in the germline V gene. V shed 4 bases and J shed 1 base, with 14 bases lying between them. The CDR3 covers 15 residues. This CDR3 reads CASSLKGHPNTEAFF. The DNA of the CDR3 is TGCGCCAGCAGCCTTAAGGGACATCCGAACACTGAAGCTTTCTTT.

The chain's CDR3 is CASSRPGANYGYTF. DNA for the CDR3: TGTGCCAGCAGCCGCCCGGGGGCTAACTATGGCTACACCTTC. The rearrangement links TRBV7-2 to TRBJ1-2, with D perhaps matching TRBD1 (5 bases). Germline V lookup: CDR1 SGHTA, CDR2 FQGNSA. The CDR3 covers 14 residues. Trimming left V 5 bases short and J 0 bases short, with 10 bases between.

This clone was detected once. The rearrangement joins TRBV18 to TRBJ1-1, with D possibly matching TRBD1 (5 bases). Germline values: CDR1 KGHSH, CDR2 LQKENI. The germline V and J ends were trimmed by 5 bases and 7 bases, with 17 bases remaining between them. The CDR3 consists of 14 residues. This CDR3 reads CASSSLDDQGEAFF. The CDR3 bases are TGTGCCAGCTCATCCTTGGACGATCAGGGTGAAGCTTTCTTT.

V and J are TRBV19 and TRBJ1-3; no firm D call. The germline V gene has CDR1 LNHDA and CDR2 SQIVND (reference sequence). This CDR3 contains 14 residues. V shed 4 bases and J shed 0 bases, with 7 bases lying between them. The CDR3 DNA reads as TGTGCCAGTAGTAATACAGTCTCTGGAAACACCATATATTTT. Translation: CASSNTVSGNTIYF.

The chain carries TRBV11-2 and TRBJ1-2, with 10 positions matching TRBD1. The germline V gene has CDR1 SGHAT and CDR2 FQNNGV. The J segment lost 5 bases and the V segment lost 2 bases, leaving 2 bases of the junction unmatched. The CDR3 loop spans 14 amino acids. Here the CDR3 reads CASSLTGQGYGYTF. CDR3 DNA sequence: TGTGCCAGCAGCTTAACGGGACAGGGGTATGGCTACACCTTC.

This rearrangement joins TRBV6-5 to TRBJ2-1; D not certain. Per the germline V gene, CDR1 is MNHEY and CDR2 is SVGAGI. This CDR3 is built from 13 residues. Trimming removed 5 bases from V and 7 bases from J, with 12 bases in between. The CDR3 sequence: CASSTSLGNEQFF. In DNA, the CDR3 is TGTGCCAGCAGTACGTCCCTCGGGAATGAGCAGTTCTTC.